This TCR beta chain was documented in a study of CD4 T cells in relation to SARS-CoV-2 and coronaviruses. As for the study in general: TCR beta CDR3s were sequenced after roughly nine-day antigen culture of PBMCs. Negative control cultures got HIV-1 Nef peptides or no peptide.

Before the COVID-19 pandemic, during about 2011-2018, CD4+ T cells were taken from unexposed donors. After less than 11 days of culture, CD4+ T cells were isolated. Unexposed-donor CD4+ T cells were probed with SARS-CoV-2 S/N and four cold-coronavirus spikes, cells permitting. Some 1.9 million PBMCs per well were cultured with around 9.9 IU/ml IL-2. Germline-derived CDR1 and CDR2 are SGHAT and FQDESV (reference sequence). There are 11 residues in the CDR3. V was shortened by 6 bases and J by 11 bases, with 13 bases between the two germline ends. Sequencing was performed with immunoSEQ multiplex PCR; in TCRdb, only in-frame clones are kept and a portion is missing. The sample lists more than 20,000 clones; around 76% were seen once. This clone was observed a handful of times. Its antigen remains unidentified.

V and J are TRBV11-1 and TRBJ1-1; the D is unclear. The sequence came from a human donor in good health. The sample was CD4+ T cells from PBMCs, cultured in vitro. The chain's CDR3 is CASSNSMAAFF. In DNA, the CDR3 is TGTGCCAGCAGTAATTCGATGGCGGCTTTCTTT.